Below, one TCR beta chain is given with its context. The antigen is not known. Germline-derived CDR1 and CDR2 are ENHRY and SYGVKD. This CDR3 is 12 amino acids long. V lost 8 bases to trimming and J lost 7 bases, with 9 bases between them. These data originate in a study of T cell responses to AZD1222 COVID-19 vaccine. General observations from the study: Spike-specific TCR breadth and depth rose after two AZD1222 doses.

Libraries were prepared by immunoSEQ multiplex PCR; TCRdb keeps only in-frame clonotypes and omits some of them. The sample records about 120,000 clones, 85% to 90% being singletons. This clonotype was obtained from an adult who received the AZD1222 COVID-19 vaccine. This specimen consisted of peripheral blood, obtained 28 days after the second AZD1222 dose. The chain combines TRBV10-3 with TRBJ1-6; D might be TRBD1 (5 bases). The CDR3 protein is CAIQGDNSPLHF. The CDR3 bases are TGTGCCATCCAGGGAGACAATTCACCCCTCCACTTT.